The 22 T cell receptor beta chains below come from one sample, sequenced in a study of shared clonotypes between healthy human individuals. TCRdb's table, derived via immunoSEQ multiplex PCR, lists solely in-frame clones and lacks some. Of about 670,000 clones listed, around 72% are singletons. The material sequenced was memory CD4+ T cells sorted from blood. As to subset: CD45RA-negative fraction. These TCRs come from a woman younger than 45 in good health.

The sample holds many counts of this clone. The chain recombines TRBV7-2 with TRBJ2-5, with TRBD2 matching 7 bases. Germline-derived CDR1 and CDR2 are SGHTA and FQGNSA. With V trimmed by 4 bases and J by 7 bases, 6 bases remained unmatched. This CDR3 is 13 amino acids long. The CDR3 DNA is TGTGCCAGCAGCTCCGGACTAGGAGGGACCCAGTACTTC. It is translated as CASSSGLGGTQYF.

A few counts support this clone. The chain is built from TRBV7-9 and TRBJ2-5; perhaps D is TRBD1 or TRBD2 (5 bases each). The germline V gene encodes CDR1 SEHNR and CDR2 FQNEAQ (reference sequence). The length of the CDR3 is 12 residues. V was shortened by 5 bases and J by 5 bases, with 9 bases between the two germline ends. The CDR3 loop is CASSMGRETQYF. CDR3 sequence (DNA): TGTGCCAGCAGCATGGGACGGGAGACCCAGTACTTC.

This clone has a count of ten or more. V and J are TRBV29-1 and TRBJ1-4; D unresolved. V lost 1 base and J 10 bases, leaving 7 bases between the germline ends. Germline V CDR1 and CDR2: SQVTM, ANQGSEA. The CDR3 has 11 residues. The DNA for the CDR3 is TGCAGCGTTGAAGCAGGTGGAAAACTGTTTTTT. Translated: CSVEAGGKLFF.

The V gene is TRBV11-1, the J gene TRBJ1-1, with D tentatively TRBD1 (6 bases). The V gene lost 5 bases and the J gene lost 4 bases, with 26 bases spanning the gap. The germline V gene encodes CDR1 SGHAT and CDR2 FQDESV (reference sequence). CDR3 size: 18 residues. Here the CDR3 reads CASSRGGENRVWSTEAFF. The CDR3 DNA is TGTGCCAGCAGCCGCGGGGGGGAGAACAGGGTTTGGAGCACTGAAGCTTTCTTT.

This clone was counted a single time. The chain joins TRBV5-4 to TRBJ2-1; D gene ambiguous. Germline V gene data show CDR1 as SGHNT and CDR2 as YYREEE (reference sequence). V gave up 1 base and J gave up 9 bases, with 11 bases separating them. The length of the CDR3 is 13 residues. Here the CDR3 DNA reads TGTGCCAGCAGCTTGAATCAATTTCGTGAGCAGTTCTTC. This encodes CASSLNQFREQFF.

The chain recombines TRBV30 with TRBJ1-1; D unclear. Between the trimmed V and J ends, which lost 1 base and 11 bases, there was a span of 11 bases. From germline, CDR1 is GTSNPN and CDR2 SVGIG (reference sequence). The CDR3 has 11 residues. CDR3: CAWSGVEPAFF. The CDR3 DNA follows: TGTGCCTGGAGTGGAGTGGAACCTGCTTTCTTT.

The V gene is TRBV18, the J gene TRBJ2-1; 10 bases are a match to TRBD1. Germline values: CDR1 KGHSH, CDR2 LQKENI. The CDR3 is made up of 16 amino acids. J was trimmed by 6 bases and V by 2 bases; bases with no gene match: 7. The CDR3, as DNA: TGTGCCAGCTCACCAAAGCCGGGACAGGGGAGCAATGAGCAGTTCTTC. Protein product: CASSPKPGQGSNEQFF.

The gene calls are TRBV11-2 and TRBJ2-1, with D hard to call. V was clipped by 2 bases and J by 6 bases, with 5 bases between them. Per germline, CDR1 SGHAT and CDR2 FQNNGV. The CDR3 runs to 12 residues. The CDR3 sequence: CASSLNFNEQFF. DNA of the CDR3: TGTGCCAGCAGCTTAAATTTCAATGAGCAGTTCTTC.

The CDR3 loop reads CASRPKGQYSYEQYF. CDR3 in DNA: TGTGCCAGCAGACCCAAGGGGCAGTACTCCTACGAGCAGTACTTC. The V gene is TRBV28, the J gene TRBJ2-7; maybe TRBD1 (5 bases). The CDR3 is 15 residues long. Trimming cost V 6 bases and J 0 bases, with 15 bases left between them. CDR1 and CDR2 (germline): MDHEN, SYDVKM.

This clone was seen a handful of times. The chain carries TRBV7-9 and TRBJ2-2, with TRBD2 identical over 9 bases. Germline CDR1 and CDR2: SEHNR and FQNEAQ (reference sequence). V shed 8 bases and J 3 bases; nucleotides not matched to a gene: 10. The CDR3 contains 16 residues. In DNA form, the CDR3 reads TGTGCCAGCTCCACGAGGGTAGCGGGAGACACCGGGGAGCTGTTTTTT. Translation: CASSTRVAGDTGELFF.

This clone was counted a few times. This chain connects TRBV29-1 to TRBJ1-5; maybe TRBD1 (5 bases). Germline V CDR1 and CDR2: SQVTM, ANQGSEA. V lost 5 bases and J 0 bases, leaving 11 bases between the germline ends. The CDR3 length is 14 residues. DNA for the CDR3: TGCAGCGTTCGGGGCGGCCATAGCAATCAGCCCCAGCATTTT. Amino acid sequence: CSVRGGHSNQPQHF. The entire variable domain, with the rest obtained from reference TRBV29-1 and TRBJ1-5, is as follows: SAVISQKPSRDICQRGTSLTIQCQVDSQVTMMFWYRQQPGQSLTLIATANQGSEATYESGFVIDKFPISRPNLTFSTLTVSNMSPEDSSIYLCSVRGGHSNQPQHFGDGTRLSIL.

This clone showed up just once. This chain connects TRBV19 to TRBJ2-1, with 14 bases lining up with TRBD2. V gave up 5 bases and J gave up 7 bases; unmatched junction bases: 7. The CDR3 has 16 amino acids. Germline-derived CDR1 and CDR2 are LNHDA and SQIVND (reference sequence). CDR3 bases: TGTGCCAGTAGTTGGGGACTAGCGGGAGATCGGAATGAGCAGTTCTTC. As protein: CASSWGLAGDRNEQFF.

This chain uses TRBV27 with TRBJ2-7, with 8 bases that match TRBD2. After removal of 5 bases from V and 9 bases from J, the junction contained 9 bases not matched to a gene. CDR1 and CDR2 from the germline V gene are MNHEY and SMNVEV (reference sequence). This CDR3 region has 13 residues. The CDR3 protein is CASSPAGGGLQYF. The CDR3 DNA follows: TGTGCCAGCAGTCCGGCGGGGGGAGGGTTGCAGTACTTC.

This clone was picked up many times. Additional DNA sequences in this sample encode the identical CDR3. V usage is TRBV5-1 and J usage is TRBJ1-3; D is possibly TRBD1 (5 bases). The CDR3 runs 14 residues. Germline CDR1 and CDR2: SGHRS and YFSETQ. The V gene lost 4 bases and the J gene lost 3 bases, with 11 bases spanning the gap. The CDR3 protein is CASSPGTDGNTIYF. CDR3 DNA sequence: TGCGCCAGCAGCCCGGGGACGGATGGAAACACCATATATTTT.

The rearrangement links TRBV18 to TRBJ2-2; D not certain. CDR1 and CDR2 (germline): KGHSH, LQKENI. The CDR3 length is 14 residues. V shed 6 bases and J shed 3 bases, with 11 bases lying between them. CDR3 nucleotide sequence: TGTGCCAGCTCGGAGCCCCGGGACACCGGGGAGCTGTTTTTT. It yields the protein CASSEPRDTGELFF.

This clone has more than one count but fewer than ten. CDR3 coding DNA: TGTGCCAGCAGTTTATCAAGCAGGGGCTACGAGCAGTACTTC. Translated: CASSLSSRGYEQYF. The chain has TRBV27 and TRBJ2-7; D is perhaps TRBD1 (6 bases). This CDR3 region has 14 residues. V lost 0 bases to trimming and J lost 3 bases, with 9 bases between them. Germline CDR1 is MNHEY and CDR2 is SMNVEV (reference sequence).

The chain joins TRBV7-2 to TRBJ2-3; D remains ambiguous. The CDR3 has 16 residues. V lost 5 bases and J 0 bases, leaving 15 bases between the germline ends. Germline V gene lookup returns CDR1 SGHTA and CDR2 FQGNSA. CDR3 DNA sequence: TGTGCCAGCAGCCGGACCGGGCGCCGAAGCACAGATACGCAGTATTTT. Its translation: CASSRTGRRSTDTQYF.

As for this clone: A much more abundant neighbour one base away suggests this may be a read error. This chain connects TRBV27 to TRBJ2-7; 8 nucleotides line up with TRBD1. Looked up from germline, CDR1 is MNHEY and CDR2 is SMNVEV (reference sequence). V gave up 3 bases and J gave up 3 bases; unmatched junction bases: 1. This CDR3 comprises 13 residues. CDR3 coding DNA: TGTGCCAGCAGTTTGGGACAGGACTACGAGCAGTACTTC. This translates into CASSLGQDYEQYF.

Comments on this clone: This same CDR3 is encoded by further DNA sequences in the sample. V usage is TRBV18 and J usage is TRBJ2-1, with 10 bases that match TRBD2. Trimming took 2 bases from V and 8 from J; bases not matched to a gene: 6. This CDR3 has 15 residues. Germline V gene sequence: CDR1 KGHSH, CDR2 LQKENI. Here the CDR3 DNA reads TGTGCCAGCTCACCATCCCTAGCGGGAGACGATGAGCAGTTCTTC. Translation: CASSPSLAGDDEQFF.

This chain links TRBV25-1 with TRBJ1-4; D is undetermined. Germline V gene data show CDR1 as MGHDK and CDR2 as SYGVNS. The V end lost 0 bases, the J end lost 7 bases, and 9 bases lay between the germline ends. This CDR3 is 14 amino acids long. DNA of the CDR3: TGTGCCAGCAGTGAATATAGGGATGGTGAAAAACTGTTTTTT. Its protein is CASSEYRDGEKLFF.

V and J are TRBV21-1 and TRBJ2-7; no DNA check was done on the table's D call, TRBD2. TRBV21-1 is listed as a pseudogene. The CDR3 is made up of 15 amino acids. The CDR3: CASSNSAAGKDEQYF. DNA for the CDR3: TGTGCCAGCAGCAATTCGGCAGCGGGAAAAGACGAGCAGTACTTC.

This clone was counted once. The chain employs TRBV30 and TRBJ2-3; 14 nucleotides match TRBD2. The junction had 10 bases not matched to a gene; V was cut back by 3 bases and J by 5 bases. The germline gives CDR1 GTSNPN, CDR2 SVGIG (reference sequence). This CDR3 comprises 17 residues. In DNA, the CDR3 is TGTGCCTGGAGCCCGACGGGACTAGCGGGAGTTCTAGATACGCAGTATTTT. It specifies CAWSPTGLAGVLDTQYF.